The 2 T cell receptor beta chains below all came from one sample that was sequenced in a study of CD8 T cells in Susac syndrome. The RNA input was roughly 0.45 to 1 ug, and it was reverse transcribed with random hexamers. TCRdb recomputed calls from the immunoSEQ multiplex PCR reads with MiXCR, one row per CDR3 protein. The sample includes 60,000 to 75,000 distinct CDR3 sequences, approximately 95% of them seen just once. The sequenced material came from CD8+ T cells from PBMCs. These receptor sequences come from a human donor in good health.

This rearrangement joins TRBV9 to TRBJ2-2; tentative D call: TRBD2 (5 bases). Trimming pared 0 bases from V and 4 bases from J, leaving 13 bases between. Germline V gene sequence: CDR1 SGDLS, CDR2 YYNGEE. The CDR3 has 16 amino acids. The CDR3 region has the DNA TGTGCCAGCAGCGTAGGGTCGGGGTTGAGCACCGGGGAGCTGTTTTTT. It specifies CASSVGSGLSTGELFF.

The chain recombines TRBV5-1 with TRBJ2-5; D uncertain. The CDR3 extends over 15 amino acids. Per the germline V gene, CDR1 is SGHRS and CDR2 is YFSETQ. Between the trimmed V and J ends, which lost 0 bases and 5 bases, there was a span of 14 bases. CDR3 bases: TGCGCCAGCAGCTTGGTACCGGGCCCCATGGAGACCCAGTACTTC. Translated: CASSLVPGPMETQYF.